This T cell receptor beta chain was sequenced in a study of cytomegalovirus exposure and HLA in healthy donors. 13 Jbeta primers and 60 Vbeta primers were used for the PCR. Clones were sequenced by immunoSEQ multiplex PCR, and TCRdb holds only the in-frame ones, with some missing. The data show under 150,000 clones, roughly 79% seen once. The V end was cut by 1 base, the J end by 2 bases, with 6 bases between. Germline CDR1 SGHVS, CDR2 FQNEAQ. The CDR3 runs to 14 residues. The V gene is TRBV7-8, the J gene TRBJ1-5; no clear D gene. The material sequenced was PBMCs. The receptor comes from a middle-aged woman in good health and CMV-seronegative. The CDR3 region is CASSLVQGNQPQHF. The CDR3 DNA sequence: TGTGCCAGCAGCTTAGTTCAGGGCAATCAGCCCCAGCATTTT.